The 18 T cell receptor beta chains below were found in one sample sequenced in a study of blood T cells in healthy people across ages. Together with a sample-barcoded 5' primer, a J-beta primer mix was included in a second PCR lasting about 6 to 11 cycles. MiXCR was run by TCRdb on the 5' RACE reads, yielding one entry per CDR3 protein. The sample yields around 800,000 distinct CDR3 sequences, about 46% seen once. Input material: blood. Receptors originate from a man older than 75 in good health.

This clonotype was picked up a small number of times. V is TRBV6-2 or TRBV6-3 and J is TRBJ1-2; D may be TRBD1 (5 bases). Germline V gene sequence: CDR1 MNHEY, CDR2 SVGEGT. The V and J ends lost 5 bases and 3 bases respectively, with 7 bases between them. The CDR3 is 12 amino acids. The chain's CDR3 is CASSGQHYGYTF. CDR3 DNA sequence: TGTGCCAGCAGTGGACAACACTATGGCTACACCTTC.

This clonotype was observed many times. The chain uses TRBV20-1 and TRBJ2-7; 9 bases are a match to TRBD1. Germline trimming cut 3 bases from V and 3 bases from J; bases unmatched to any gene: 0. CDR1 and CDR2 from the germline V gene are DFQATT and SNEGSKA (reference sequence). This CDR3 region has 12 residues. CDR3 sequence: CSARGQGYEQYF. The CDR3, as DNA: TGCAGTGCTAGGGGACAGGGCTACGAGCAGTACTTC.

This clonotype has only a few counts. The V gene is TRBV7-9, the J gene TRBJ2-4; 7 nucleotides agree with TRBD2. The last part of the DNA fits TRBJ2-7 better; the J call may be wrong. Germline values: CDR1 SEHNR, CDR2 FQNEAQ (reference sequence). The CDR3 contains 16 residues. In nucleotides, the CDR3 is TGTGCCAGCAGCCCACGGGGCGGGAGAGGAACCTACGAGCAGTACTTC. Amino acid sequence: CASSPRGGRGTYEQYF.

This clonotype occurred a few times. The chain links TRBV5-1 to TRBJ2-1, with a tentative D call TRBD1 (5 bases). V was cut by 5 bases and J by 5 bases, with 14 bases left in between. Germline V gives CDR1 SGHRS, CDR2 YFSETQ. CDR3 length equals 14 residues. The DNA of the CDR3 is TGCGCCAGCAGTTTGACAGTAGGGAACAATGAGCAGTTCTTC. Translation gives CASSLTVGNNEQFF.

This chain uses TRBV4-3 with TRBJ1-1; D is undetermined. Germline CDR1 reads LGHNA; CDR2 reads YSLEER. Trimming took off 7 bases at V and 4 bases at J, with 13 bases between the two ends. CDR3 length: 13 amino acids. CDR3 DNA sequence: TGCGCCAGCACCGCCCAACTGGGCACTGAAGCTTTCTTT. It specifies CASTAQLGTEAFF.

This rearrangement joins TRBV5-1 to TRBJ2-7; D may be TRBD1 (5 bases). CDR3 length: 15 amino acids. The germline gives CDR1 SGHRS, CDR2 YFSETQ. V was pared by 5 bases and J by 3 bases, with 18 bases between. The CDR3 protein is CASSLEADRYYEQYF. The DNA of the CDR3 is TGCGCCAGCAGTTTAGAGGCTGACAGATACTACGAGCAGTACTTC.

This clonotype was seen only a few times. The chain couples TRBV5-1 to TRBJ2-5; either TRBD1 or TRBD2 may supply D (6 bases each). Germline V gene data show CDR1 as SGHRS and CDR2 as YFSETQ. The CDR3 length is 16 residues. V was cut by 3 bases and J by 11 bases, with 26 bases left in between. This CDR3 reads CASSYPGRRGESEQYF. CDR3 nucleotides: TGCGCCAGCAGCTACCCGGGACGTAGGGGGGAGTCGGAGCAGTACTTC.

The chain is built from TRBV20-1 and TRBJ2-7; 7 bases agree with TRBD2. Germline V lookup: CDR1 DFQATT, CDR2 SNEGSKA (reference sequence). V trimming: 5 bases; J trimming: 0 bases; junction bases outside the gene matches: 7. CDR3 length: 14 residues. This CDR3 is CSAPGGSISYEQYF. For the CDR3, the DNA is TGCAGTGCTCCTGGCGGGAGTATCTCCTACGAGCAGTACTTC.

The V and J genes are TRBV20-1 and TRBJ2-5, with 7 nucleotides matching TRBD2. Matching the DNA end better, TRBJ2-7 makes the J call doubtful. CDR3 length: 16 amino acids. Germline V gives CDR1 DFQATT, CDR2 SNEGSKA (reference sequence). The DNA of the CDR3 is TGCAGTGCTAGAGATGCGAGACTAGCTAATATCTACGAGCAGTACTTC. Its protein is CSARDARLANIYEQYF.

Only a few counts were recorded for this clonotype. V and J are TRBV20-1 and TRBJ2-5; a weak D match, TRBD2 (5 bases). This CDR3 is 12 amino acids long. From germline, CDR1 is DFQATT and CDR2 SNEGSKA (reference sequence). Trimming took 5 bases from V and 3 from J, leaving 10 bases between them. The CDR3 protein is CSASKAEETQYF. CDR3 sequence (DNA): TGCAGTGCTTCTAAAGCGGAAGAGACCCAGTACTTC.

This clonotype was found many times. This chain connects TRBV11-1 to TRBJ2-1; no reliable D call. Per germline, CDR1 SGHAT and CDR2 FQDESV (reference sequence). The CDR3 has 16 residues. The V gene lost 7 bases and the J gene lost 1 base, with 17 bases spanning the gap. The CDR3 region has the DNA TGTGCCAGCAACCCCAGCTCCACCCAGTCCTACAATGAGCAGTTCTTC. This codes for CASNPSSTQSYNEQFF.

This clonotype was seen only a few times. V is TRBV5-1 and J is TRBJ2-5; a weak D match, TRBD2 (6 bases). From germline, CDR1 is SGHRS and CDR2 YFSETQ. V lost 6 bases to trimming and J lost 5 bases, with 20 bases between them. This CDR3 has 15 residues. CDR3 sequence (DNA): TGCGCCAGCAAATCCGGCCGGGACTCTGAGGAGACCCAGTACTTC. Its protein product is CASKSGRDSEETQYF.

Comments on this clonotype: Since a much larger clone is just one base distant, this may be a read error. J is TRBJ1-6 and V is TRBV7-2; D gene ambiguous. This CDR3 is 15 amino acids long. Germline V gene sequence: CDR1 SGHTA, CDR2 FQGNSA. The DNA for the CDR3 is TGTGCCAGCAGATTCCGAAGCTCCTATAATTCACCCCCCCACTTT. It encodes CASRFRSSYNSPPHF.

Comment on this clonotype: One junction end does not reproduce the germline sequence, and a read error may be involved. The CDR3 bases are TGTGCCAACAGCTTATCAGGGGTGACCCAAGAGACCCAGTACTTC. It specifies CANSLSGVTQETQYF. The genes are TRBV7-2 and TRBJ2-5; D possibly corresponds to TRBD1 (6 bases). Germline loops: CDR1 SGHTA, CDR2 FQGNSA. The CDR3 has 15 residues.

This clonotype showed up just a few times. The rearrangement joins TRBV20-1 to TRBJ2-1, with 10 nucleotides matching TRBD2. Germline loops: CDR1 DFQATT, CDR2 SNEGSKA (reference sequence). The length of the CDR3 is 14 residues. V was pared by 8 bases and J by 5 bases, with 9 bases of the junction left unmatched. Here the CDR3 reads CSSQEREGHNEQFF. Here the CDR3 DNA reads TGCAGTAGCCAAGAGCGGGAGGGACACAATGAGCAGTTCTTC.

The chain carries TRBV12-3 or TRBV12-4 and TRBJ2-7, with 9 bases aligning to TRBD1. J lost 4 bases, V lost 4 bases, and 5 bases had no gene match. This CDR3 has 14 amino acids. CDR3: CASSYRDRAYEQYF. The CDR3 DNA is TGTGCCAGCAGTTACCGGGACAGGGCTTACGAGCAGTACTTC.

The J gene is TRBJ2-3, the V gene TRBV18; 11 nucleotides align to TRBD2. The germline V gene has CDR1 KGHSH and CDR2 LQKENI. The CDR3 is 16 residues long. The J segment lost 3 bases and the V segment lost 3 bases, leaving 5 bases of the junction unmatched. The DNA of the CDR3 is TGTGCCAGCTCACCCTTAGCGGGAGGGCGGACAGATACGCAGTATTTT. It encodes CASSPLAGGRTDTQYF.

This chain links TRBV25-1 with TRBJ2-5; TRBD2 matches at 10 bases. The CDR3 length is 14 residues. V gave up 6 bases and J gave up 7 bases; unmatched junction bases: 8. Germline-derived CDR1 and CDR2 are MGHDK and SYGVNS. The CDR3 loop reads CASSPAGGLRTQYF. The CDR3 DNA follows: TGTGCCAGCAGCCCAGCGGGGGGGCTAAGGACCCAGTACTTC.